Following are 31 T cell receptor beta chains from one sample sequenced in a study of patients and donors after allogeneic stem cell transplantation. TCRdb processed the RT-PCR reads anew with MiXCR; each CDR3 protein has one entry. Among about 57,000 distinct CDR3 sequences listed, about 14% were seen once. What was sequenced was blood, either unsorted or a sorted T cell fraction (not recorded which). All receptors derive from a human donor who was either an allogeneic HSCT recipient or a stem cell or donor lymphocyte infusion donor (not recorded which). It is not recorded whose cells these are; they may come from a transplant donor.

This clonotype was observed at least ten times. The genes are TRBV7-2 and TRBJ1-3; 9 bases map to TRBD1. The V segment lost 5 bases and the J segment 3 bases; nucleotides outside the gene matches: 11. CDR3 length: 17 residues. Germline CDR1 reads SGHTA; CDR2 reads FQGNSA. CDR3 in amino acids: CASSETAQGADGNTIYF. CDR3 DNA: TGTGCCAGCAGCGAAACCGCACAGGGGGCAGATGGAAACACCATATATTTT.

This clonotype was counted at least ten times. The chain recombines TRBV7-3 with TRBJ1-1; D remains unclear. Trimming stripped 0 bases from V and 1 base from J, with 3 bases between. Germline V CDR1 and CDR2: SGHTA, FQGTGA. The CDR3 loop spans 13 amino acids. The CDR3 nucleotides read TGTGCCAGCAGCTTAACAGGGAACACTGAAGCTTTCTTT. This sequence encodes CASSLTGNTEAFF.

This clonotype was counted only a few times. A read error may explain this, as a much larger clone is one base away. The V call is TRBV5-1, the J call TRBJ1-1; TRBD1 matches 7 bases. This CDR3 has 13 amino acids. Germline V gene lookup returns CDR1 SGHRS and CDR2 YFSETQ. CDR3 in amino acids: CASSLSDRPEVFF. The CDR3 bases are TGCGCCAGCAGCTTGTCGGACAGGCCTGAAGTTTTCTTT. Full variable domain (rest looked up from reference TRBV5-1 and TRBJ1-1): KAGVTQTPRYLIKTRGQQVTLSCSPISGHRSVSWYQQTPGQGLQFLFEYFSETQRNKGNFPGRFSGRQFSNSRSEMNVSTLELGDSALYLCASSLSDRPEVFFGQGTRLTVV.

This clonotype came up a few times. The chain recombines TRBV10-3 with TRBJ2-4; 7 positions agree with TRBD1. Losses at the gene ends were 4 bases for V and 0 bases for J; bases not matched to a gene: 9. Germline CDR1 and CDR2: ENHRY and SYGVKD. The CDR3 spans 17 residues. The DNA of the CDR3 is TGTGCCATCAGTGGGCCGGGACAGCTAGTAGCCAAAAACATTCAGTACTTC. It encodes CAISGPGQLVAKNIQYF.

A few counts support this clonotype. The rearrangement joins TRBV18 to TRBJ1-4, with 9 bases that match TRBD1. Germline CDR1 reads KGHSH; CDR2 reads LQKENI. Trimming cost V 3 bases and J 0 bases; bases outside gene matches: 8. The CDR3 runs 18 residues. As DNA, the CDR3 is TGTGCCAGCTCACCCCTACAGGGGGCCCGAGCAACTAATGAAAAACTGTTTTTT. As protein: CASSPLQGARATNEKLFF.

The V and J genes are TRBV12-3 or TRBV12-4 and TRBJ2-3; TRBD2 matches 12 bases. This CDR3 comprises 15 residues. V shed 3 bases and J 5 bases; nucleotides not matched to a gene: 3. The CDR3 nucleotides are TGTGCCAGCAGTTTCTCTAGCGGGAGGGGAGATACGCAGTATTTT. It specifies CASSFSSGRGDTQYF.

This clonotype was found a few times. CDR3 in DNA: TGCAGTGCTAGAGCAACAGGGGGACCCGGGGAGCTGTTTTTT. It yields the protein CSARATGGPGELFF. The chain joins TRBV20-1 to TRBJ2-2, with TRBD1 matching 8 bases. The CDR3 is made up of 14 amino acids. Unmatched junction bases numbered 4, after V lost 1 base and J lost 6 bases. CDR1 is DFQATT and CDR2 is SNEGSKA in the germline V gene (reference sequence).

The chain combines TRBV27 with TRBJ2-7; D perhaps matches TRBD1 (6 bases). CDR3 length: 17 residues. V was cut by 3 bases and J by 0 bases, with 18 bases left in between. Germline V gene sequence: CDR1 MNHEY, CDR2 SMNVEV (reference sequence). The CDR3 reads CASSFNGPGDISYEQYF. Here the CDR3 DNA reads TGTGCCAGCAGTTTCAATGGTCCAGGGGACATCTCCTACGAGCAGTACTTC.

The CDR3 spells CASSRRDRVNTGELFF. DNA for the CDR3: TGTGCCAGCAGCCGAAGGGACAGGGTGAACACCGGGGAGCTGTTTTTT. V is TRBV7-6 and J is TRBJ2-2, with 9 bases that match TRBD1. This CDR3 spans 16 amino acids. The J segment lost 1 base and the V segment lost 5 bases, leaving 5 bases of the junction unmatched. The germline V gene has CDR1 SGHVS and CDR2 FNYEAQ.

This clonotype was detected a few times. The V and J genes are TRBV6-5 and TRBJ2-7; 9 bases line up with TRBD1. This CDR3 is built from 18 residues. J was trimmed by 2 bases and V by 6 bases; bases with no gene match: 17. CDR1 is MNHEY and CDR2 is SVGAGI in the germline V gene. The CDR3 loop is CASSLGTGKRTKTYEQYF. For the CDR3, the DNA is TGTGCCAGCAGCCTAGGGACAGGGAAGCGCACCAAAACCTACGAGCAGTACTTC.

The V gene is TRBV19, the J gene TRBJ1-1, with D maybe TRBD1 (5 bases). Germline V gene sequence: CDR1 LNHDA, CDR2 SQIVND (reference sequence). This CDR3 has 15 amino acids. The V gene lost 3 bases and the J gene lost 7 bases, with 18 bases spanning the gap. Here the CDR3 DNA reads TGTGCCAGTAGTATCGCCAGTGGGGCCGTATTTGAAGCTTTCTTT. This translates into CASSIASGAVFEAFF.

This chain connects TRBV9 to TRBJ2-7; no firm D call. The CDR3 is 14 residues long. Per the germline V gene, CDR1 is SGDLS and CDR2 is YYNGEE. The germline V and J ends were trimmed by 0 bases and 0 bases, with 7 bases remaining between them. CDR3 in DNA: TGTGCCAGCAGCGTAGCCGAGTTCTCCTACGAGCAGTACTTC. Amino acids: CASSVAEFSYEQYF.

The CDR3 DNA reads TGCAGCGTTGAAAGTAGCAGGGGCACCGACCTACAATCCTACGAGCAGTACTTC. As protein: CSVESSRGTDLQSYEQYF. This chain uses TRBV29-1 with TRBJ2-7; weak D call: TRBD1 (6 bases). Germline V CDR1 and CDR2: SQVTM, ANQGSEA. The CDR3 spans 18 residues. Trimming took 2 bases from V and 1 from J, leaving 24 bases between them.

This clonotype was detected a few times. J is TRBJ2-3 and V is TRBV6-6; 11 bases agree with TRBD2. The ends lost 0 bases at V and 5 bases at J; junction bases unmatched: 4. Germline assignment: CDR1 MNHNY and CDR2 SVGAGI (reference sequence). The CDR3 runs 16 residues. In DNA form, the CDR3 reads TGTGCCAGCAGTTACTCGACTAGCGGGAAAGGAGATACGCAGTATTTT. Encoded protein: CASSYSTSGKGDTQYF.

This clonotype came up many times. The chain uses TRBV12-3 or TRBV12-4 and TRBJ1-2; the D gene is possibly TRBD1 (5 bases). With 2 bases removed from V and 5 bases from J, the gap between germline ends came to 15 bases. The CDR3 length is 15 residues. As DNA, the CDR3 is TGTGCCAGCAGTTTACTACAGGACCCCGCTTATGGCTACACCTTC. Translated, it gives CASSLLQDPAYGYTF.

There are many counts of this clonotype. J is TRBJ1-2 and V is TRBV15; D perhaps matches TRBD1 (5 bases). Germline V gene lookup returns CDR1 LNHNV and CDR2 YYDKDF (reference sequence). Trimming took off 0 bases at V and 2 bases at J, with 7 bases between the two ends. The CDR3 has 14 amino acids. Here the CDR3 DNA reads TGTGCCACCAGCAGAGAGGGGGAAAACTATGGCTACACCTTC. It codes for CATSREGENYGYTF.

CDR3 sequence reads: CASSYRQGGSYEQYF. The DNA for the CDR3 is TGTGCCAGCAGTTACCGACAGGGGGGATCCTACGAGCAGTACTTC. The chain joins TRBV6-1 to TRBJ2-7; 9 bases fit TRBD1. The CDR3 totals 15 residues. The ends lost 5 bases at V and 1 base at J; junction bases unmatched: 6. In germline, CDR1 is MNHNS, CDR2 SASEGT.

This clonotype was counted ten times or more. This sequence joins TRBV7-9 and TRBJ2-3; no firm D call. Trimming took off 1 base at V and 7 bases at J, with 6 bases between the two ends. CDR1 is SEHNR and CDR2 is FQNEAQ in the germline V gene (reference sequence). CDR3 size: 12 residues. This CDR3 is CASSLDGHTQYF. Written as DNA, the CDR3 is TGTGCCAGCAGCTTAGACGGCCATACGCAGTATTTT. Complete variable domain (other parts from reference TRBV7-9 and TRBJ2-3): DTGVSQNPRHKITKRGQNVTFRCDPISEHNRLYWYRQTLGQGPEFLTYFQNEAQLEKSRLLSDRFSAERPKGSFSTLEIQRTEQGDSAMYLCASSLDGHTQYFGPGTRLTVL.

This clonotype was recorded many times. This chain joins TRBV27 and TRBJ2-7; 9 bases match TRBD2. This CDR3 is 15 amino acids long. J gave up 7 bases and V 6 bases, and 13 bases lay outside the gene matches. Germline CDR1 MNHEY, CDR2 SMNVEV (reference sequence). In DNA, the CDR3 is TGTGCCAGCAGGGTAGGGCTAGCGGGATTTGGGGAGCAGTACTTC. Translated: CASRVGLAGFGEQYF.

In its sample, this clonotype was seen a few times. The V and J genes are TRBV4-1 and TRBJ2-7, with D maybe TRBD1 (6 bases). Trimming left V 3 bases short and J 0 bases short, with 9 bases between. Germline-derived CDR1 and CDR2 are MGHRA and YSYEKL. The CDR3 is 14 amino acids. Written as DNA, the CDR3 is TGCGCCAGCAGCCACCCAGGGGTCTCCTACGAGCAGTACTTC. Amino acids: CASSHPGVSYEQYF.

The rearrangement uses TRBV29-1 and TRBJ2-5; perhaps TRBD2 as D (5 bases). CDR1 and CDR2 (germline): SQVTM, ANQGSEA. This CDR3 comprises 16 residues. Trimming took 0 bases from V and 5 from J, leaving 19 bases between them. The CDR3 sequence is CSVEEVGGISGETQYF. CDR3 DNA: TGCAGCGTTGAAGAGGTCGGCGGCATTTCGGGGGAGACCCAGTACTTC.

Notes on this clonotype: This could be a read error, since a much larger clone is one nucleotide away. The CDR3 end shows no conserved phenylalanine or tryptophan, and so a read error is likely. The chain couples TRBV3-1 to TRBJ1-2; D may be TRBD1 (5 bases). CDR1 is LGHDT and CDR2 is YNNKEL in the germline V gene (reference sequence). Trimming removed 2 bases from V and 7 bases from J, with 17 bases in between. The CDR3 sequence is 15 residues long. CDR3: CASSQLAQGAAGYTS. The CDR3 DNA reads as TGTGCCAGCAGCCAATTGGCCCAAGGGGCTGCTGGCTACACCTCC.

This clonotype turned up a few times. This chain connects TRBV6-5 to TRBJ2-1; the match to TRBD2 covers 14 bases. The CDR3 contains 15 residues. The V segment lost 4 bases and the J segment 6 bases; nucleotides outside the gene matches: 2. Germline assignment: CDR1 MNHEY and CDR2 SVGAGI. CDR3 sequence reads: CASSWGLAGANEQFF. The CDR3 DNA reads as TGTGCCAGCAGTTGGGGACTAGCGGGAGCCAATGAGCAGTTCTTC.

This clonotype was observed many times. The chain uses TRBV20-1 and TRBJ1-5; no definite D call. V was clipped by 3 bases and J by 2 bases, with 14 bases between them. This CDR3 spans 15 amino acids. The germline V gene encodes CDR1 DFQATT and CDR2 SNEGSKA (reference sequence). CDR3 protein: CSASVSGIGNQPQHF. In DNA form, the CDR3 reads TGCAGTGCTAGCGTCTCGGGGATTGGCAATCAGCCCCAGCATTTT.

This clonotype has more than one count but fewer than ten. The chain is built from TRBV19 and TRBJ1-1; possible D gene TRBD1, 5 bases. Looked up from germline, CDR1 is LNHDA and CDR2 is SQIVND (reference sequence). V dropped 7 bases and J dropped 2 bases, with 17 bases sitting between them. The CDR3 length is 15 residues. The DNA for the CDR3 is TGTGCCAGTACCCCCACGAGGGGCATCAACACTGAAGCTTTCTTT. It specifies CASTPTRGINTEAFF.

This chain joins TRBV20-1 and TRBJ1-1; D is perhaps TRBD1 (5 bases). This CDR3 is built from 13 residues. CDR1 and CDR2 (germline): DFQATT, SNEGSKA (reference sequence). V was shortened by 6 bases and J by 0 bases, with 11 bases between the two germline ends. This CDR3 reads CSAPQGVNTEAFF. The CDR3 coding sequence is TGCAGTGCCCCCCAGGGAGTGAACACTGAAGCTTTCTTT.

The V gene is TRBV7-9, the J gene TRBJ2-1; possible D gene TRBD1, 6 bases. The V gene's germline CDR1 is SEHNR and CDR2 FQNEAQ (reference sequence). The CDR3 covers 18 residues. Trimming took off 1 base at V and 0 bases at J, with 16 bases between the two ends. CDR3 DNA sequence: TGTGCCAGCAGCTTAGAGGGCGAGACAGGAAGCTCCTACAATGAGCAGTTCTTC. It codes for CASSLEGETGSSYNEQFF.

The V gene is TRBV12-3 or TRBV12-4, the J gene TRBJ2-1; 8 nucleotides line up with TRBD2. Trimming took 6 bases from V and 3 from J; bases not matched to a gene: 19. There are 19 residues in the CDR3. The DNA of the CDR3 is TGTGCCAGCAGATTAAGTGGGAGGCGGGAGGCCGTAAGCTACAATGAGCAGTTCTTC. Its protein product is CASRLSGRREAVSYNEQFF.

This clonotype appeared many times. J is TRBJ1-1 and V is TRBV20-1; 7 bases align to TRBD1. There are 14 residues in the CDR3. The trim removed 6 bases at V and 0 bases at J, leaving 7 bases unmatched. The germline V gene has CDR1 DFQATT and CDR2 SNEGSKA (reference sequence). CDR3 in amino acids: CSATYRGLNTEAFF. The DNA for the CDR3 is TGCAGTGCAACCTACAGGGGATTGAACACTGAAGCTTTCTTT.

With regard to this clonotype: At one of its ends the junction is not consistent with the germline gene, which may arise from a read error. The chain is built from TRBV5-1 and TRBJ2-2, with D maybe TRBD2 (5 bases). Germline V gives CDR1 SGHRS, CDR2 YFSETQ. This CDR3 region has 13 residues. Here the CDR3 DNA reads TGCGCCAGCAGCCCCCAGAACACCGGGGAGCTGATTTTT. As protein: CASSPQNTGELIF. The full variable domain, completed using reference TRBV5-1 and TRBJ2-2, is KAGVTQTPRYLIKTRGQQVTLSCSPISGHRSVSWYQQTPGQGLQFLFEYFSETQRNKGNFPGRFSGRQFSNSRSEMNVSTLELGDSALYLCASSPQNTGELIFGEGSRLTVL.

The chain couples TRBV12-3 or TRBV12-4 to TRBJ2-3; unclear D gene. With 5 bases removed from V and 7 bases from J, the gap between germline ends came to 7 bases. There are 11 residues in the CDR3. The CDR3, as DNA: TGTGCCAGCAGTCCCGTCAATACGCAGTATTTT. Its protein is CASSPVNTQYF.